A single sample is the source of the 24 T cell receptor beta chains below, sequenced in a study of T cell responses to AZD1222 COVID-19 vaccine. Only in-frame clones appear in the TCRdb table, and some are missing; sequencing was by immunoSEQ multiplex PCR. The table has around 89,000 clones, about nine tenths seen once; the top ten hold 10% to 13%. This sample comprised peripheral blood, obtained on day 0 of AZD1222 vaccination. These receptors all stem from an adult in good health.

The V and J genes are TRBV19 and TRBJ2-1; 12 bases map to TRBD2. Germline-derived CDR1 and CDR2 are LNHDA and SQIVND (reference sequence). There are 16 residues in the CDR3. V dropped 9 bases and J dropped 2; count of bases not matched to a gene: 8. The CDR3 loop is CASQHRTSGTYNEQFF. The CDR3 nucleotides are TGTGCCAGCCAACACCGGACTAGCGGGACCTACAATGAGCAGTTCTTC. Looking up the rest from reference TRBV19 and TRBJ2-1 gives the full variable domain: DGGITQSPKYLFRKEGQNVTLSCEQNLNHDAMYWYRQDPGQGLRLIYYSQIVNDFQKGDIAEGYSVSREKKESFPLTVTSAQKNPTAFYLCASQHRTSGTYNEQFFGPGTRLTVL.

The rearrangement links TRBV19 to TRBJ1-6; tentatively, D is TRBD1 (6 bases). The CDR3 spans 16 residues. Trimming took 3 bases from V and 7 from J, leaving 16 bases between them. Germline V CDR1 and CDR2: LNHDA, SQIVND (reference sequence). CDR3 DNA sequence: TGTGCCAGTAGTATCGGGTCAGGGGCGGTGAATTCACCCCTCCACTTT. Its protein is CASSIGSGAVNSPLHF. The variable domain in full, completed from reference TRBV19 and TRBJ1-6, reads DGGITQSPKYLFRKEGQNVTLSCEQNLNHDAMYWYRQDPGQGLRLIYYSQIVNDFQKGDIAEGYSVSREKKESFPLTVTSAQKNPTAFYLCASSIGSGAVNSPLHFGNGTRLTVT.

This chain joins TRBV6-1 and TRBJ1-6, with D maybe TRBD1 (6 bases). The CDR3 has 17 residues. The germline V gene has CDR1 MNHNS and CDR2 SASEGT. V was shortened by 4 bases and J by 7 bases, with 20 bases between the two germline ends. CDR3 nucleotides: TGTGCCAGCAGTGTGGACAGACCTCCCAGTAGGAATTCACCCCTCCACTTT. Protein: CASSVDRPPSRNSPLHF.

This chain links TRBV28 with TRBJ1-5; a weak D match, TRBD1 (6 bases). CDR1 and CDR2 from the germline V gene are MDHEN and SYDVKM. CDR3 length equals 15 residues. V dropped 3 bases and J dropped 0 bases, with 9 bases sitting between them. Written as DNA, the CDR3 is TGTGCCAGCAGTTTGGACAGCAATAGCAATCAGCCCCAGCATTTT. It is translated as CASSLDSNSNQPQHF.

The V call is TRBV6-2 or TRBV6-3, the J call TRBJ2-3, with TRBD2 matching 8 bases. CDR3 length: 18 amino acids. V lost 1 base, J lost 5 bases, and 14 bases stayed unmatched. CDR1 and CDR2 (germline): MNHEY, SVGEGT. The CDR3 here is CASSYLPGSGAGGDTQYF. The CDR3 DNA reads as TGTGCCAGCAGTTACTTACCCGGCTCGGGGGCGGGAGGAGATACGCAGTATTTT.

This chain links TRBV2 with TRBJ2-3; D is unresolved. From germline, CDR1 is SNHLY and CDR2 FYNNEI. Trimming pared 6 bases from V and 1 base from J, leaving 14 bases between. The CDR3 has 15 amino acids. The CDR3 sequence: CASRRAVLGTDTQYF. Here the CDR3 DNA reads TGTGCCAGCAGACGGGCGGTATTAGGCACAGATACGCAGTATTTT. Combining the CDR3 with reference TRBV2 and TRBJ2-3 gives the whole variable domain EPEVTQTPSHQVTQMGQEVILRCVPISNHLYFYWYRQILGQKVEFLVSFYNNEISEKSEIFDDQFSVERPDGSNFTLKIRSTKLEDSAMYFCASRRAVLGTDTQYFGPGTRLTVL.

This sequence joins TRBV30 and TRBJ1-3; the D gene is possibly TRBD1 (5 bases). Trimming stripped 0 bases from V and 3 bases from J, with 12 bases between. Germline assignment: CDR1 GTSNPN and CDR2 SVGIG (reference sequence). This CDR3 is 15 amino acids long. CDR3 nucleotides: TGTGCCTGGAGTGTCGGGGGGACTTTTGGAAACACCATATATTTT. As protein: CAWSVGGTFGNTIYF.

The chain is built from TRBV7-2 and TRBJ2-2; D is perhaps TRBD1 (5 bases). V lost 6 bases and J lost 4, with 12 bases in between. CDR3 length equals 14 residues. The germline V gene has CDR1 SGHTA and CDR2 FQGNSA. The chain's CDR3 is CASSSPGFTGELFF. In nucleotides, the CDR3 is TGTGCCAGCAGTTCCCCAGGGTTCACCGGGGAGCTGTTTTTT.

The CDR3 bases are TGCGCCAGCAGCTTAACACAAGGAGGGAATTCACCCCTCCACTTT. Amino acid sequence: CASSLTQGGNSPLHF. This rearrangement joins TRBV5-1 to TRBJ1-6, with unresolved D. Germline-derived CDR1 and CDR2 are SGHRS and YFSETQ. The CDR3 has 15 amino acids. The V and J ends lost 2 bases and 7 bases respectively, with 13 bases between them.

This clone was picked up one time. This chain links TRBV19 with TRBJ2-7; D remains unclear. Per germline, CDR1 LNHDA and CDR2 SQIVND (reference sequence). The V gene lost 3 bases and the J gene lost 3 bases, with 15 bases spanning the gap. The CDR3 spans 15 residues. CDR3 residues: CASSIPGSRNYEQYF. CDR3 DNA sequence: TGTGCCAGTAGTATCCCAGGTTCTAGGAACTACGAGCAGTACTTC.

V and J are TRBV6-5 and TRBJ2-1; D remains unclear. Trimming removed 8 bases from V and 0 bases from J, with 8 bases in between. Germline V lookup: CDR1 MNHEY, CDR2 SVGAGI. The CDR3 runs to 13 residues. The CDR3 is CASLLSSYNEQFF. The CDR3 region has the DNA TGTGCCAGCCTCCTCAGCTCCTACAATGAGCAGTTCTTC.

CDR3 sequence (DNA): TGTGCCAGCAGTTACGGGAGGAGGGACCAAGAGACCCAGTACTTC. Residues: CASSYGRRDQETQYF. The chain recombines TRBV6-5 with TRBJ2-5, with D perhaps matching TRBD2 (6 bases). V lost 2 bases and J lost 0, with 10 bases in between. CDR3 length equals 15 residues. The germline V gene encodes CDR1 MNHEY and CDR2 SVGAGI.

This clone was counted a few times. This sequence joins TRBV6-5 and TRBJ1-4; the D is unclear. The CDR3 runs to 11 residues. Germline lookup yields CDR1 MNHEY and CDR2 SVGAGI. V lost 4 bases and J 5 bases, leaving 2 bases between the germline ends. The CDR3: CASSSNEKLFF. CDR3 nucleotides: TGTGCCAGCAGTTCAAATGAAAAACTGTTTTTT.

The CDR3 coding sequence is TGTGCCAGCAGCTCCGGGGGACAGATGCTGGGGGTCGAGCAGTATTTT. Translated, it gives CASSSGGQMLGVEQYF. The chain uses TRBV11-2 and TRBJ2-3; possibly TRBD1 for D (7 bases). With 4 bases removed from V and 11 bases from J, the gap between germline ends came to 25 bases. The CDR3 has 16 residues. CDR1 and CDR2 (germline): SGHAT, FQNNGV.

This sequence joins TRBV2 and TRBJ1-5, with 7 nucleotides matching TRBD1. J gave up 0 bases and V 3 bases, and 8 bases lay outside the gene matches. Germline CDR1 reads SNHLY; CDR2 reads FYNNEI. The CDR3 length is 17 residues. CDR3 residues: CASSERGLPYSNQPQHF. CDR3 bases: TGTGCCAGCAGTGAGAGGGGGCTACCTTATAGCAATCAGCCCCAGCATTTT.

This chain links TRBV21-1 with TRBJ1-2; the table names TRBD1, a call not compared with the DNA. TRBV21-1 is tagged as a pseudogene. The CDR3 totals 15 residues. Written as DNA, the CDR3 is TGTGCCAGCAGCAAAGTATACAGGGTTAACTATGGCTACACCTTC. It yields the protein CASSKVYRVNYGYTF.

The genes are TRBV9 and TRBJ2-7; 8 positions agree with TRBD1. V shed 0 bases, J shed 3 bases, and the junction held 5 bases outside the gene matches. The germline V gene encodes CDR1 SGDLS and CDR2 YYNGEE. This CDR3 region has 15 residues. CDR3 sequence: CASSVATQGGYEQYF. In DNA form, the CDR3 reads TGTGCCAGCAGCGTAGCTACACAGGGGGGCTACGAGCAGTACTTC.

This chain uses TRBV6-1 with TRBJ2-3; D not resolved. Germline CDR1 is MNHNS and CDR2 is SASEGT. The germline V and J ends were trimmed by 6 bases and 0 bases, with 13 bases remaining between them. The CDR3 spans 15 residues. CDR3 protein: CASSLVGPSTDTQYF. The CDR3 nucleotides are TGTGCCAGCAGCCTCGTCGGCCCTAGCACAGATACGCAGTATTTT.

The V gene is TRBV12-3 or TRBV12-4, the J gene TRBJ1-1; D gene unclear. V shed 0 bases and J shed 0 bases, with 2 bases lying between them. The CDR3 loop spans 13 amino acids. This CDR3 reads CASSLALNTEAFF. In DNA, the CDR3 is TGTGCCAGCAGTTTAGCCCTGAACACTGAAGCTTTCTTT.

The chain combines TRBV5-4 with TRBJ2-5; no clear D gene. CDR1 and CDR2 from the germline V gene are SGHNT and YYREEE (reference sequence). With 0 bases removed from V and 4 bases from J, the gap between germline ends came to 10 bases. CDR3 size: 14 residues. Here the CDR3 reads CASSLEVGSETQYF. In DNA, the CDR3 is TGTGCCAGCAGCTTGGAGGTGGGGTCAGAGACCCAGTACTTC.

The chain is built from TRBV3-1 (or the pseudogene TRBV3-2) and TRBJ1-2; D call uncertain. Trimming took off 1 base at V and 5 bases at J, with 14 bases between the two ends. Germline values: CDR1 LGHDT, CDR2 YNNKEL (reference sequence). The CDR3 length is 15 residues. This CDR3 is CASSQAHVGRYGYTF. The CDR3 region has the DNA TGTGCCAGCAGCCAAGCGCACGTCGGGCGATATGGCTACACCTTC.

The chain carries TRBV7-2 and TRBJ2-7; D unresolved. There are 13 residues in the CDR3. Germline V gene lookup returns CDR1 SGHTA and CDR2 FQGNSA. The ends were cut back, 3 bases at V and 5 bases at J, with 11 bases in the middle. The CDR3 DNA reads as TGTGCCAGCAGCTTTAACGCTGGGGACGAGCAGTACTTC. Translating it yields CASSFNAGDEQYF.

J is TRBJ2-2 and V is TRBV7-3, with TRBD2 matching 10 bases. CDR3 size: 16 residues. Germline values: CDR1 SGHTA, CDR2 FQGTGA. V gave up 5 bases and J gave up 5 bases; unmatched junction bases: 8. CDR3 in amino acids: CASSRLAGRGTGELFF. Here the CDR3 DNA reads TGTGCCAGCAGCCGACTAGCGGGCAGGGGTACCGGGGAGCTGTTTTTT.

The chain links TRBV9 to TRBJ2-3; D possibly corresponds to TRBD2 (6 bases). V lost 0 bases and J 2 bases, leaving 13 bases between the germline ends. CDR1 is SGDLS and CDR2 is YYNGEE in the germline V gene. CDR3 length: 16 amino acids. The CDR3 sequence is CASSVGSSDDTDTQYF. The DNA of the CDR3 is TGTGCCAGCAGCGTAGGTTCTAGCGACGACACAGATACGCAGTATTTT.